Listed below are T cell receptor beta chains from one sample, sequenced in a study of blood T cell repertoires in COVID-19. Sequenced by immunoSEQ multiplex PCR; TCRdb stores in-frame clones only, minus some. This table has about 190,000 clones, around 89% appearing once. Sequenced: peripheral blood. The receptors here all came from a human donor in a cohort sampled during active COVID-19. The CDR3 runs from the conserved cysteine through the conserved F or W. Fields, in order: clone size, J gene, D gene, V gene, CDR3 DNA, CDR3 protein. The D gene is left open where the match is weak. Size is stated for part of the rows, as once, few or many counts, or as a class when the clone is expanded.

.,TRBJ2-2,.,TRBV5-8,TGTGCCAGCAGCCCGGACTACGCGAACACCGGGGAGCTGTTTTTT,CASSPDYANTGELFF
.,TRBJ2-1,.,TRBV15,TGTGCCACCAGCAGAGAGGTGGGGACTTTCTCCTACAATGAGCAGTTCTTC,CATSREVGTFSYNEQFF
.,TRBJ2-3,.,TRBV10-1,TGCGCCACCTCGGGGGAACCTAGCACAGATACGCAGTATTTT,CATSGEPSTDTQYF
.,TRBJ2-7,.,TRBV6-2/TRBV6-3,TGTGCCAGCAGTTACTCGGGCGGGACCTACGAGCAGTACTTC,CASSYSGGTYEQYF
once,TRBJ2-2,TRBD2,TRBV19,TGTGCCAGTAGTATCCCCCCGGGACTAGGGGGGAACACCGGGGAGCTGTTTTTT,CASSIPPGLGGNTGELFF
once,TRBJ1-1,TRBD1,TRBV6-6,TGTGCCAGCAAAACAGGACAGGGAGAAGCTTTCTTT,CASKTGQGEAFF
.,TRBJ1-2,.,TRBV3-1/TRBV3-2,TGTGCCAGCAGCCAAGAACTCAGGTCTGGCTACACCTTC,CASSQELRSGYTF
.,TRBJ2-5,TRBD2,TRBV10-3,TGTGCCATCAGCTCTAGCGGGGGAAGGGAAGAGACCCAGTACTTC,CAISSSGGREETQYF
once,TRBJ2-1,.,TRBV6-1,TGTGCCAGCAGTGAAGCAAGGGGGACCGAGCAGTTCTTC,CASSEARGTEQFF
.,TRBJ2-7,TRBD1,TRBV5-1,TGCGCCAGCGCGACCGGGACAGGGAACGAGCAGTACTTC,CASATGTGNEQYF
.,TRBJ2-5,TRBD2,TRBV4-2,TGTGCCAGCAGCCAAGATCGGCTAGCGGGGGGAAAGACCCAGTACTTC,CASSQDRLAGGKTQYF
.,TRBJ2-5,TRBD1,TRBV9,TGTGCCAGCAGCGCGCCCGGGACAGGGTTCCCAGAGACCCAGTACTTC,CASSAPGTGFPETQYF
.,TRBJ1-5,.,TRBV30,TGTGCCTGGAGACCCGGGACTTATAGCAATCAGCCCCAGCATTTT,CAWRPGTYSNQPQHF
.,TRBJ1-1,.,TRBV5-4,TGTGCCAGCAGCCGGGGGACTGAAGCTTTCTTT,CASSRGTEAFF
.,TRBJ2-7,.,TRBV21-1,TGTGCCAGCAGCAAACGCCGTATTTGCGGGAGGGCCGTCAAGCAGTACTTC,CASSKRRICGRAVKQYF
.,TRBJ1-6,.,TRBV12-5,TGTGCTAGTGGTTTAGGGGGGGAGCGGTCACCCCTCCACTTT,CASGLGGERSPLHF
.,TRBJ1-3,.,TRBV30,TGTGCCGGGGATAGCGGAAACACCATATATTTT,CAGDSGNTIYF
.,TRBJ1-2,TRBD1,TRBV6-2/TRBV6-3,TGTGCCAGCAGTTACCGTTTCCGGGACAGTCTTAACTATGGCTACACCTTC,CASSYRFRDSLNYGYTF
.,TRBJ2-3,.,TRBV3-1/TRBV3-2,TGTGCCAGCAGCCAAGGCTACCCCAGGGGCACAGATACGCAGTATTTT,CASSQGYPRGTDTQYF
.,TRBJ2-3,.,TRBV5-1,TGCGCCAGCAGCGACCCCCCGGGGGATACGCAGTATTTT,CASSDPPGDTQYF
once,TRBJ2-2,TRBD1,TRBV9,TGTGCCAGCAGCGTAGTGGACGTCGGGACAGGGTTGTTTGGGGAGCTGTTTTTT,CASSVVDVGTGLFGELFF
.,TRBJ2-6,.,TRBV10-3,TGTGCCATCAGCCCAGACTCTGGGGCCAACGTCCTGACTTTC,CAISPDSGANVLTF
.,TRBJ2-7,TRBD1,TRBV3-1/TRBV3-2,TGTGCCAGCAGCCAAGTGCCCAGAGGGACAGGGCGGAATCAGAGGACCTACGAGCAGTACTTC,CASSQVPRGTGRNQRTYEQYF
once,TRBJ2-5,TRBD2,TRBV5-4,TGTGCCAGCAGCTTGGGTAGCGGGGGAAACCAAGAGACCCAGTACTTC,CASSLGSGGNQETQYF
.,TRBJ2-2,.,TRBV19,TGTGCCACCCGGCGGGCCGCGAACACCGGGGAGCTGTTTTTT,CATRRAANTGELFF
.,TRBJ2-2,.,TRBV7-8,TGTGCCAGCAGCTTTAGTAGGGGGTTGCTGTTTTTT,CASSFSRGLLFF
.,TRBJ2-1,.,TRBV2,TGTGCCAGTTCTAGCTTCTCCTACAATGAGCAGTTCTTC,CASSSFSYNEQFF
once,TRBJ2-5,.,TRBV7-2,TGTGCCAGCAGTCTACCCACGGGGTCCTTTGGAGAGACCCAGTACTTC,CASSLPTGSFGETQYF
.,TRBJ1-1,.,TRBV6-2/TRBV6-3,TGTGCCAGCAGTTACTCGGCGGGGGCCGAAGCTTTCTTT,CASSYSAGAEAFF
.,TRBJ2-7,.,TRBV28,TGTGCCAGCAGTACCTCAGAGGGGGTTCAGGTTGGCGAGCAGTACTTC,CASSTSEGVQVGEQYF
.,TRBJ2-3,.,TRBV4-1,TGCGCCAGCAGCCAAAGGTCTCGGGAGAGGGCAGATACGCAGTATTTT,CASSQRSRERADTQYF
.,TRBJ1-2,TRBD1,TRBV19,TGTGCCAGTAGTGAACAGGGGGCTATCTATGGCTACACCTTC,CASSEQGAIYGYTF
.,TRBJ1-2,.,TRBV4-2,TGTGCCAGCAGCCAAGATGGCAGGGACTATGGCTACACCTTC,CASSQDGRDYGYTF
.,TRBJ2-1,.,TRBV6-5,TGTGCCAGCAGACCCCCGAGCAATGAGCAGTTCTTC,CASRPPSNEQFF
.,TRBJ1-1,.,TRBV19,TGTGCCAGTATAGGGCGGGCGCCCATGAACACTGAAGCTTTCTTT,CASIGRAPMNTEAFF
.,TRBJ1-2,.,TRBV29-1,TGCAGCGTTGTCAGGGATTATGGCTACACCTTC,CSVVRDYGYTF